This TCR beta chain derives from a study of regulatory T cells in long-lasting Graves disease. Study-wide results and limits: TRBV28, TRBJ1-2 and TRBJ2-5 were favored in persistent disease.

Building the TCR beta libraries relied on iRepertoire HTBI primers, and CDR3 regions underwent Arm-PCR. Using its own MiXCR run on the multiplex PCR reads, TCRdb lists one record per CDR3 protein. The sample lists approximately 350,000 distinct CDR3 sequences; 16% were seen once. Note on this clonotype: Its antigen is unidentified.

As to time point: newly diagnosed GD, antithyroid drugs for less than 3 months. The TCR library used RNA extracted from PBMCs. Patients of an endocrinology department in Xi'an, China, were included. The CDR3 sequence is 15 residues long. Germline V lookup: CDR1 SNHLY, CDR2 FYNNEI. Unmatched junction bases numbered 10, after V lost 2 bases and J lost 11 bases. The same specimen was also included in a second study, on T cells in Graves' hyperthyroidism and ophthalmopathy.

The chain carries TRBV2 and TRBJ1-4; 8 bases map to TRBD1. Sequencing used peripheral blood mononuclear cells (PBMCs), obtained at new diagnosis, from a patient treated with antithyroid drugs. This TCR was recovered from a man in his forties with Graves disease. CDR3: CASSEPGGSGVKLFF. The CDR3 region has the DNA TGTGCCAGCAGTGAACCAGGGGGCAGCGGCGTGAAACTGTTTTTT. Full variable domain (remainder filled in from reference TRBV2 and TRBJ1-4): EPEVTQTPSHQVTQMGQEVILRCVPISNHLYFYWYRQILGQKVEFLVSFYNNEISEKSEIFDDQFSVERPDGSNFTLKIRSTKLEDSAMYFCASSEPGGSGVKLFFGSGTQLSVL.